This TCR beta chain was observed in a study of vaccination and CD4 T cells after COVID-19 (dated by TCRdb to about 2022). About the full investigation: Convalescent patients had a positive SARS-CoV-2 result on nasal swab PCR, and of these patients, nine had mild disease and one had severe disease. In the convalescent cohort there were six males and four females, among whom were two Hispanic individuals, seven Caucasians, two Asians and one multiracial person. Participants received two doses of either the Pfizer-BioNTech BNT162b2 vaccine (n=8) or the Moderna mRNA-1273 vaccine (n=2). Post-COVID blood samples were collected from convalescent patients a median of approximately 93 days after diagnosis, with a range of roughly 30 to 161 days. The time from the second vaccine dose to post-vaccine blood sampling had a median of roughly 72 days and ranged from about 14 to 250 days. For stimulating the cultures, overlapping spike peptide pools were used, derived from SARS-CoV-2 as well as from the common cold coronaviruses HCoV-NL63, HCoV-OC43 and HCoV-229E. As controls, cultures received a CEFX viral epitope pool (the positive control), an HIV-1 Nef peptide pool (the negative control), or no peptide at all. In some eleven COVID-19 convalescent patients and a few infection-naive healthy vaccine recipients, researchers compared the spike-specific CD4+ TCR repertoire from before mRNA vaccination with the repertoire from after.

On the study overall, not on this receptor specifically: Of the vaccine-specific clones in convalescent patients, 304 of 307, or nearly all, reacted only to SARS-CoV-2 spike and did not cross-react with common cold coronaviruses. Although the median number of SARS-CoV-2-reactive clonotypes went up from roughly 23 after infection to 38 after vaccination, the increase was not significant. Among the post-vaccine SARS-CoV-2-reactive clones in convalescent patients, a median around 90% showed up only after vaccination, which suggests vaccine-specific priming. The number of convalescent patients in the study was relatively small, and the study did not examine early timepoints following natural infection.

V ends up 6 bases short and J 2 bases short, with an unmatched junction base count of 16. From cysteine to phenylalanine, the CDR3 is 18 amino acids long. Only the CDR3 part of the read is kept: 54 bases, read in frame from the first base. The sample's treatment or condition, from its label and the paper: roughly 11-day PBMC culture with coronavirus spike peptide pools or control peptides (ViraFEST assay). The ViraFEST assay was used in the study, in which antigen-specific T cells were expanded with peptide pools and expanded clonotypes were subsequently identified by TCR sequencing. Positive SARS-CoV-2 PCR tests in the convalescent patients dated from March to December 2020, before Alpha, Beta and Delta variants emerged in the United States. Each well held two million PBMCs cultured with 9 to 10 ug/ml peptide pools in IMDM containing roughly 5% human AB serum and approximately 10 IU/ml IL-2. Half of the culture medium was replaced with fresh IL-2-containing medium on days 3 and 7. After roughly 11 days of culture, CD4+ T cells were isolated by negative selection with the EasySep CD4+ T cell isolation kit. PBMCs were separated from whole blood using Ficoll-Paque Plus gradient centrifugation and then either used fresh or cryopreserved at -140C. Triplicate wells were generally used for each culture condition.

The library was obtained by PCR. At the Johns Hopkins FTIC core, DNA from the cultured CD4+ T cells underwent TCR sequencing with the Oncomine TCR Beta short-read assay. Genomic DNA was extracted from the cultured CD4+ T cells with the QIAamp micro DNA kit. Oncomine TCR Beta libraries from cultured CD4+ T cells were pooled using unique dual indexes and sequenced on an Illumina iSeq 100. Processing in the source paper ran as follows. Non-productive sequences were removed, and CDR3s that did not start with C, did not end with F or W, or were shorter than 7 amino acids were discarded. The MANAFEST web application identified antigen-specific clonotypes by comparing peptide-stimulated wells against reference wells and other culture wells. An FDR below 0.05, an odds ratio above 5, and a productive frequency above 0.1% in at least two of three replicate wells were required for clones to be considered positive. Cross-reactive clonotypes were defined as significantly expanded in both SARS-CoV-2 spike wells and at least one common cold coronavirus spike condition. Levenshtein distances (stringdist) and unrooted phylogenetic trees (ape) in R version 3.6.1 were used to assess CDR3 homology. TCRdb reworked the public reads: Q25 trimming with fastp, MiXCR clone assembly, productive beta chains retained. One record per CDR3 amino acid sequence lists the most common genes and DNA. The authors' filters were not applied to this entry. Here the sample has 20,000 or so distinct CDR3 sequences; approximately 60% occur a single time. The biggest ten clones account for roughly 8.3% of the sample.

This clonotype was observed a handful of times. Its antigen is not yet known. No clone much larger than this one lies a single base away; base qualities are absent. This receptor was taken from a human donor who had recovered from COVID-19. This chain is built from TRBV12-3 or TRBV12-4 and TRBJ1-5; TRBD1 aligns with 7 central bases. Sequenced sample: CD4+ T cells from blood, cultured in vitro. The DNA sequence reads TGTGCCAGCAGGTGGGACAGCTACTTTATAGAGGGCAATCAGCCCCAGCATTTT. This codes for CASRWDSYFIEGNQPQHF.